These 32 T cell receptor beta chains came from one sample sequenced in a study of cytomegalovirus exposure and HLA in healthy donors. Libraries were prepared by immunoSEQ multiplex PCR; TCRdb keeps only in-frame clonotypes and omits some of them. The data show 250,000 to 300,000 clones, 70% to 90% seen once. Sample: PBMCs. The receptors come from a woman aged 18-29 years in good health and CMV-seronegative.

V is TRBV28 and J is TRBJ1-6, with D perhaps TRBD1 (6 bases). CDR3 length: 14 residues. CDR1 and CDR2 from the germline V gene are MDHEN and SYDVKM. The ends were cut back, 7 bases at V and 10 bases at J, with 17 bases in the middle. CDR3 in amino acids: CASMLWQGWSPLHF. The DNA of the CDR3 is TGTGCCAGCATGTTGTGGCAGGGGTGGTCACCCCTCCACTTT.

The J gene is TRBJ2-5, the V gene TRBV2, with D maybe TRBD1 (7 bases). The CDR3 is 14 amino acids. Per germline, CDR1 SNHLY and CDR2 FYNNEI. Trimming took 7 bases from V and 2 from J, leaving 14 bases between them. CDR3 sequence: CASTSGGQQETQYF. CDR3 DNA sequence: TGTGCCAGCACCTCCGGGGGACAGCAAGAGACCCAGTACTTC.

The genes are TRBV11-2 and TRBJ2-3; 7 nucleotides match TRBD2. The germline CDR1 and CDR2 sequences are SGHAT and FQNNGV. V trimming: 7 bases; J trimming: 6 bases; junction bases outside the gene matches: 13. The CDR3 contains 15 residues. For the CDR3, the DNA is TGTGCCAGCACCCTAGCTGCGGGAGTAGCGGATACGCAGTATTTT. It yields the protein CASTLAAGVADTQYF.

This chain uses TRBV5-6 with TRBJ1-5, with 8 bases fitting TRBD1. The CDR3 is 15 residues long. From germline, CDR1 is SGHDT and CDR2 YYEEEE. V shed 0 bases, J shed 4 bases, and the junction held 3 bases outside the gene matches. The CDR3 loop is CASSLDGTGNQPQHF. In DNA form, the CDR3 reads TGTGCCAGCAGCTTGGACGGGACAGGAAATCAGCCCCAGCATTTT.

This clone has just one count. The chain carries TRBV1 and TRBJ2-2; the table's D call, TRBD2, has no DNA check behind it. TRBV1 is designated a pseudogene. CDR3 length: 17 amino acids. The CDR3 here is CTSSQAGLAGGPGELFF. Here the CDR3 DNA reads TGCACCAGCAGCCAAGCGGGACTAGCGGGAGGTCCCGGGGAGCTGTTTTTT.

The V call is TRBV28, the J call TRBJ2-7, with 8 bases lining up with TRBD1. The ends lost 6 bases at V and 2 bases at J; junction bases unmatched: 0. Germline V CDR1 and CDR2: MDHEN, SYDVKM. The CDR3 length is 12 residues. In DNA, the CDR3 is TGTGCCAGCAGGGACAGGGCCTACGAGCAGTACTTC. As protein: CASRDRAYEQYF.

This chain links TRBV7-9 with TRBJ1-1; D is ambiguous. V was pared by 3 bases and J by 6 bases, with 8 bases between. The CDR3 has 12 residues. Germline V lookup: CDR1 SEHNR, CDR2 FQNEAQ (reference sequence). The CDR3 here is CASSFSGAEAFF. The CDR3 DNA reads TGTGCCAGCAGCTTTTCAGGCGCTGAAGCTTTCTTT.

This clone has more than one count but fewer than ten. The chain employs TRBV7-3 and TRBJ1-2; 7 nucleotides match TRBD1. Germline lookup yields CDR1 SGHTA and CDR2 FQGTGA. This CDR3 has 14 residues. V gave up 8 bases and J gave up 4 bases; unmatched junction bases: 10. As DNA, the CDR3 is TGTGCCAGCGGATCAAGGGGGCAGGGCTATGGCTACACCTTC. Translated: CASGSRGQGYGYTF.

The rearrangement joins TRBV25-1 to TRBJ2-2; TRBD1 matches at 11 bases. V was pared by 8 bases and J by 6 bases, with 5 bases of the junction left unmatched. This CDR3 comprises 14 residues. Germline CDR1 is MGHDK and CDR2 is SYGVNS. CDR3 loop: CASGTGGRAGELFF. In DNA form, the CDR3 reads TGTGCCAGCGGGACAGGGGGTCGGGCCGGGGAGCTGTTTTTT.

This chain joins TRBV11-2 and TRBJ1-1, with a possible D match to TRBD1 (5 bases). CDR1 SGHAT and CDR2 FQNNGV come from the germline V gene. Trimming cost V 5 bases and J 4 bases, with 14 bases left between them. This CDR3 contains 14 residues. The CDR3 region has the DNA TGTGCCAGCAGCAAGGAATTTGGGGCCACTGAAGCTTTCTTT. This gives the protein CASSKEFGATEAFF.

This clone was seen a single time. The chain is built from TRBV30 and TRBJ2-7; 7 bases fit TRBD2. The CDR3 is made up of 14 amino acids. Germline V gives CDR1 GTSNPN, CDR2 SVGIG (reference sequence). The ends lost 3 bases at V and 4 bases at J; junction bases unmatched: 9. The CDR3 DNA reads TGTGCCTGGAGAGGGAGGGATCATTCTTACGAGCAGTACTTC. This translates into CAWRGRDHSYEQYF. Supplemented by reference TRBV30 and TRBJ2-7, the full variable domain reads SQTIHQWPATLVQPVGSPLSLECTVEGTSNPNLYWYRQAAGRGLQLLFYSVGIGQISSEVPQNLSASRPQDRQFILSSKKLLLSDSGFYLCAWRGRDHSYEQYFGPGTRLTVT.

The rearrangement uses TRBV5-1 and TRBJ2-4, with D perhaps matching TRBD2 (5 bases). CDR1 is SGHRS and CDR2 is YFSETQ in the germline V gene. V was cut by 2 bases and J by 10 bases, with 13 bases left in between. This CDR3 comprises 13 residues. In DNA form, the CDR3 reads TGCGCCAGCAGCTTTGAGGGTGAACAGATTCAGTACTTC. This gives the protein CASSFEGEQIQYF.

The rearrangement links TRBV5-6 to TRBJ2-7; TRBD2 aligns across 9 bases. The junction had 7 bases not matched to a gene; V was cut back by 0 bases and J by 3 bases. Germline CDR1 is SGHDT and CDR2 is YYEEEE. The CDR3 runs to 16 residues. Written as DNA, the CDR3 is TGTGCCAGCAGCTTGGGACTAGCGGCTATCGGCTACGAGCAGTACTTC. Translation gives CASSLGLAAIGYEQYF.

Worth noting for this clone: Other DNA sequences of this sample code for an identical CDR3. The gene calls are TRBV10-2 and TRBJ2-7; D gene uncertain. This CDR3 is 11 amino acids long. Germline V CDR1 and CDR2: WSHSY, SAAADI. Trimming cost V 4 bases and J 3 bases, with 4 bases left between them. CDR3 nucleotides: TGCGCCAGCAGTGCAAACTACGAGCAGTACTTC. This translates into CASSANYEQYF.

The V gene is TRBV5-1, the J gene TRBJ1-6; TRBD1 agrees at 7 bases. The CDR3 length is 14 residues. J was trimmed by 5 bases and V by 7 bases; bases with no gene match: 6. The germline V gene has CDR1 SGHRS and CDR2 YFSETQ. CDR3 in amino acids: CASAPRGDNSPLHF. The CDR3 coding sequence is TGCGCCAGCGCACCCAGGGGGGATAATTCACCCCTCCACTTT.

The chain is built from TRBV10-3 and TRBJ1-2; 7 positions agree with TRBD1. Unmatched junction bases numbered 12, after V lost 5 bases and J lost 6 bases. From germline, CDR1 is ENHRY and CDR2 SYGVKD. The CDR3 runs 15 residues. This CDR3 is CAISRSGGEVDGYTF. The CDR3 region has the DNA TGTGCCATCAGTCGATCAGGGGGTGAGGTCGATGGCTACACCTTC.

The CDR3 spells CASIERPRGETQYF. In DNA form, the CDR3 reads TGTGCCAGCATCGAAAGGCCTAGAGGGGAGACCCAGTACTTC. This chain links TRBV6-5 with TRBJ2-5; TRBD2 is a possible D gene (5 bases). Trimming took off 7 bases at V and 5 bases at J, with 17 bases between the two ends. The CDR3 sequence is 14 residues long. The germline V gene has CDR1 MNHEY and CDR2 SVGAGI.

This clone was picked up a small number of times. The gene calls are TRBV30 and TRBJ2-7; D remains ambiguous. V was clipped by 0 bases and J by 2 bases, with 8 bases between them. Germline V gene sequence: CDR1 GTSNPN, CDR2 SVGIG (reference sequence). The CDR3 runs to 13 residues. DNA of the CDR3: TGTGCCTGGAGTGTCGAAGCTGCCTACGAGCAGTACTTC. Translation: CAWSVEAAYEQYF.

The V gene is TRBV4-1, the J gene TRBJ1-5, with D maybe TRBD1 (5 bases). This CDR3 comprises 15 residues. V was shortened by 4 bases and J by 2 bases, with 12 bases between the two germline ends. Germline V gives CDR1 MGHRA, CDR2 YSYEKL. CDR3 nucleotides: TGCGCCAGCAGCCTTGGCAGGGATGGCAATCAGCCCCAGCATTTT. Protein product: CASSLGRDGNQPQHF.

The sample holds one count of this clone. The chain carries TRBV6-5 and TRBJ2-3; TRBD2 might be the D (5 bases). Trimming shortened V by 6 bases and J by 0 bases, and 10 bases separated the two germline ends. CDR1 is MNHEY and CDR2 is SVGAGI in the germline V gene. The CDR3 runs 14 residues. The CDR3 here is CASRTGYSTDTQYF. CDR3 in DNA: TGTGCCAGCAGGACGGGGTATAGCACAGATACGCAGTATTTT.

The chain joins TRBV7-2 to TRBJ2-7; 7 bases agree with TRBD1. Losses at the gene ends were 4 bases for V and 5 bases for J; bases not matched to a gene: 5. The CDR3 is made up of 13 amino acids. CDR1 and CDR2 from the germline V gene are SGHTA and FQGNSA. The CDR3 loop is CASSSGQHHEQYF. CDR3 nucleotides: TGTGCCAGCAGCTCGGGACAGCACCACGAGCAGTACTTC.

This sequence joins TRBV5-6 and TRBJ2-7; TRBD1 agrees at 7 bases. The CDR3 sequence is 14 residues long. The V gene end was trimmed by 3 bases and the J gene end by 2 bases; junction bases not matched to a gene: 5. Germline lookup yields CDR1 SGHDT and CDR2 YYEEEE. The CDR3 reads CASSSPGQPYEQYF. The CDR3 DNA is TGTGCCAGCAGCTCACCGGGACAGCCCTACGAGCAGTACTTC.

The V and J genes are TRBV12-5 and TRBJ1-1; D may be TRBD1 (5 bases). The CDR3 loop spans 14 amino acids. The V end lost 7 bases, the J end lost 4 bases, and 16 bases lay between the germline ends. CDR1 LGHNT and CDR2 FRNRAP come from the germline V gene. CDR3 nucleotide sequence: TGTGCTAGTGCCCTAAACGTAGGGGTCACTGAAGCTTTCTTT. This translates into CASALNVGVTEAFF.

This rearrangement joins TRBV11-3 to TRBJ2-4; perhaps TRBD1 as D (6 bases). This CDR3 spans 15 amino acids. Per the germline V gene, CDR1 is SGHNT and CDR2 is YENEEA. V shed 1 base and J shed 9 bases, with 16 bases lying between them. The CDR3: CASSLAHREGAIQYF. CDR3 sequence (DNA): TGTGCCAGCAGCTTAGCCCACAGGGAAGGTGCCATTCAGTACTTC.

The CDR3 loop is CASKSGPSGGRNEQFF. CDR3 sequence (DNA): TGTGCCAGTAAAAGTGGGCCCAGCGGAGGGCGGAATGAGCAGTTCTTC. The V gene is TRBV19, the J gene TRBJ2-1, with a possible D match to TRBD2 (6 bases). V was pared by 7 bases and J by 7 bases, with 23 bases between. In germline, CDR1 is LNHDA, CDR2 SQIVND (reference sequence). CDR3 length equals 16 residues.

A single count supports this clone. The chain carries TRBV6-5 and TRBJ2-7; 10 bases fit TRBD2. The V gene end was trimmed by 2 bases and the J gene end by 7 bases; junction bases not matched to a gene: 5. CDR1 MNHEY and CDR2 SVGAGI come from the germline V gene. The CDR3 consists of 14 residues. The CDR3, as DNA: TGTGCCAGCAGTTACCTAGCGGGAGTTCATGAGCAGTACTTC. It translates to CASSYLAGVHEQYF.

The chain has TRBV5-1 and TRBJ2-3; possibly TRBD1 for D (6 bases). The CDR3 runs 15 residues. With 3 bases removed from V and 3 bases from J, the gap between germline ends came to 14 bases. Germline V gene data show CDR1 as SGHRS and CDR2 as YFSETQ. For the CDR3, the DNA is TGCGCCAGCAGCTCGACAGGATTAAGGACAGATACGCAGTATTTT. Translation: CASSSTGLRTDTQYF.

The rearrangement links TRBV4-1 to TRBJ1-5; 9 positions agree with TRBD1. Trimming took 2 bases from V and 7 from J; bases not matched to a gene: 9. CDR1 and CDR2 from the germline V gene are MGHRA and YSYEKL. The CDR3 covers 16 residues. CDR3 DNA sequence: TGCGCCAGCAGCCAAAGTGGGACAGGGTTATCCCAGCCCCAGCATTTT. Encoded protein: CASSQSGTGLSQPQHF.

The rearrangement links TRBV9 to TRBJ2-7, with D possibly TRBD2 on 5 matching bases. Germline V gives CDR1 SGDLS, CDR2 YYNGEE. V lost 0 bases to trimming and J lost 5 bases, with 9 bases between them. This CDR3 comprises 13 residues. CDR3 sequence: CASSVAREHEQYF. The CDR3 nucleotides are TGTGCCAGCAGCGTAGCTAGGGAGCACGAGCAGTACTTC.

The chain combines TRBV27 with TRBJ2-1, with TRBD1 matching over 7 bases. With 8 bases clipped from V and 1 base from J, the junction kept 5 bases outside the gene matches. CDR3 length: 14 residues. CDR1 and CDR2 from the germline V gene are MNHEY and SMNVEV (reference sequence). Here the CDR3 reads CASSVRGSYNEQFF. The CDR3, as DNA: TGTGCCAGCTCGGTCAGGGGGTCCTACAATGAGCAGTTCTTC.

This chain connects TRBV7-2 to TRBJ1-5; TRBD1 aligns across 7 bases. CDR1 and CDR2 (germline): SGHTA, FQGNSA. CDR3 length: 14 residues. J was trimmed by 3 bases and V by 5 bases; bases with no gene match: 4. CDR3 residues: CASSRDSFNQPQHF. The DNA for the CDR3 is TGTGCCAGCAGCAGGGACAGTTTCAATCAGCCCCAGCATTTT.

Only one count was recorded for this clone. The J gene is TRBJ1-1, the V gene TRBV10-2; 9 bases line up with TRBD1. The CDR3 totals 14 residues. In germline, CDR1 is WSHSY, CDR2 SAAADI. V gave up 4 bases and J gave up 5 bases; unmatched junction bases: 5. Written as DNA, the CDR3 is TGCGCCAGCAGTGGGAGGACAGGGGAAACTGAAGCTTTCTTT. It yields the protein CASSGRTGETEAFF.